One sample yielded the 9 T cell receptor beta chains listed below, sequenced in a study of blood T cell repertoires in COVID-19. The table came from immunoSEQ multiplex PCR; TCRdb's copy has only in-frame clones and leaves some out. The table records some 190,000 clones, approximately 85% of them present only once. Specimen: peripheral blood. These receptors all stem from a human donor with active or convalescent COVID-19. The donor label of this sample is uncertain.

The CDR3 nucleotides read TGTGCCAGCAGCACATATCGGGGTGCGAACACCGGGGAGCTGTTTTTT. As protein: CASSTYRGANTGELFF. The rearrangement links TRBV11-2 to TRBJ2-2; perhaps TRBD2 as D (5 bases). In germline, CDR1 is SGHAT, CDR2 FQNNGV. This CDR3 region has 16 residues. V lost 5 bases to trimming and J lost 0 bases, with 13 bases between them.

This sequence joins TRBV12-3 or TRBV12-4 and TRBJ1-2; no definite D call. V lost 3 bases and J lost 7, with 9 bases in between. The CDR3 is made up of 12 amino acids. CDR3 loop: CASSLDGLGYTF. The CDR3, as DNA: TGTGCCAGCAGTTTGGATGGACTTGGCTACACCTTC.

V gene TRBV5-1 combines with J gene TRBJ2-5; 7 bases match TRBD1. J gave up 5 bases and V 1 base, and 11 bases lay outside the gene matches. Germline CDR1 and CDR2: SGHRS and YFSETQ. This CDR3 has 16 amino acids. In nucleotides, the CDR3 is TGCGCCAGCAGCTTGTCGTCCAATACAGGGGTGGAGACCCAGTACTTC. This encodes CASSLSSNTGVETQYF.

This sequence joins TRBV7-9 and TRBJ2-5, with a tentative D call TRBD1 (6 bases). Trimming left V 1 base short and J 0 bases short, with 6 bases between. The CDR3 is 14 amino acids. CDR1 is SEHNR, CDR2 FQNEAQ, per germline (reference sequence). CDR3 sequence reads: CASSLDRDQETQYF. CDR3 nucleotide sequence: TGTGCCAGCAGCTTAGACAGGGACCAAGAGACCCAGTACTTC.

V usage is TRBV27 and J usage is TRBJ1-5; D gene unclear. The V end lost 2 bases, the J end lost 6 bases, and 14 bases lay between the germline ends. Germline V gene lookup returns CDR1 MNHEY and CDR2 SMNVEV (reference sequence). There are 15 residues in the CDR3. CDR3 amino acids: CASSLTRAGGQPQHF. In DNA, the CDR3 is TGTGCCAGCAGTTTAACTAGGGCCGGAGGTCAGCCCCAGCATTTT.

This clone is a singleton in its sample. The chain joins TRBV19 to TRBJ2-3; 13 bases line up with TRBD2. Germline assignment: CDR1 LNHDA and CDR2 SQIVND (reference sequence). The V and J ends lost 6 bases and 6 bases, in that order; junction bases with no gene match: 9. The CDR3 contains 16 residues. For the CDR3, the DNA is TGTGCCAGTAGCGTGACTAGCGGGGGGTTAATGGATACGCAGTATTTT. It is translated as CASSVTSGGLMDTQYF.

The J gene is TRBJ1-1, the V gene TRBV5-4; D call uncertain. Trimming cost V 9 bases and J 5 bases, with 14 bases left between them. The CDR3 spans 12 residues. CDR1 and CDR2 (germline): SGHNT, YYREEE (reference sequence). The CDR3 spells CATLGGETEAFF. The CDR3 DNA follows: TGTGCCACCCTAGGTGGGGAGACTGAAGCTTTCTTT. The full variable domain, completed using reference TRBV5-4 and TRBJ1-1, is ETGVTQSPTHLIKTRGQQVTLRCSSQSGHNTVSWYQQALGQGPQFIFQYYREEENGRGNFPPRFSGLQFPNYSSELNVNALELDDSALYLCATLGGETEAFFGQGTRLTVV.

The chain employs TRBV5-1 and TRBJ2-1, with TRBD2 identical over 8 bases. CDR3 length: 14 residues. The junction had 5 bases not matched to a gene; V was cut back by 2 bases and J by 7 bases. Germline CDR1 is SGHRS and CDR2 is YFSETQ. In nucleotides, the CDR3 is TGCGCCAGCAGCTTAGCGGGAGCCCCAAATGAGCAGTTCTTC. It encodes CASSLAGAPNEQFF.

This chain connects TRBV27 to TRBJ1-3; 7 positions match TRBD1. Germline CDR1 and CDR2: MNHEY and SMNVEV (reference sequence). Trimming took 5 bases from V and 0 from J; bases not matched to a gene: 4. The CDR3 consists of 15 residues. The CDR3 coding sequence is TGTGCCAGCAGTACACAGGGGTTCTCTGGAAACACCATATATTTT. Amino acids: CASSTQGFSGNTIYF.